This T cell receptor (beta chain) was found in a study of blood T cell repertoires in COVID-19. How the authors handled the data: Amplified reference gene primers provided the basis for estimating nucleated cell counts. Assay: immunoSEQ multiplex PCR; the TCRdb copy retains only in-frame clones and omits some. The V and J calls and clone size were taken over from that table, and D and trimming were inferred from the DNA. This sample yields 200,000 to 250,000 clones, of which 75% to 85% are seen a single time; around 8.8% belongs to the top ten. The germline V gene has CDR1 MNHEY and CDR2 SVGAGI. Between the trimmed V and J ends, which lost 2 bases and 11 bases, there was a span of 15 bases. The CDR3 covers 13 residues.

This TCR came from a man aged 35 to 55 who had recovered from COVID-19. The sequencing sample was made of PBMCs or T cells enriched from blood (not recorded which). The chain carries TRBV6-5 and TRBJ1-1; D is undetermined. CDR3 bases: TGTGCCAGCAGTTACCTACAACGCGGCGACGCTTTCTTT. This gives the protein CASSYLQRGDAFF.